These 4 T cell receptor beta chains originate from one sample sequenced in a study of cytomegalovirus exposure and HLA in healthy donors. The data were produced by immunoSEQ multiplex PCR, yet TCRdb's version contains in-frame clones alone and is incomplete. The sample contains roughly 60,000 clones, 91% of which appear only once. The sequenced sample was PBMCs. The receptors derive from a woman aged 25 to 39 in good health and CMV-seronegative.

This clone was picked up one time. The J gene is TRBJ2-7, the V gene TRBV28; no clear D gene. Trimming left V 6 bases short and J 1 base short, with 13 bases between. Germline loops: CDR1 MDHEN, CDR2 SYDVKM. The length of the CDR3 is 14 residues. The CDR3 loop is CASRVAGGSYEQYF. The CDR3, as DNA: TGTGCCAGCAGAGTAGCTGGCGGATCCTACGAGCAGTACTTC.

The chain links TRBV2 to TRBJ2-3; 9 bases align to TRBD2. Germline CDR1 SNHLY, CDR2 FYNNEI. V trimming: 4 bases; J trimming: 4 bases; junction bases outside the gene matches: 6. CDR3 length equals 15 residues. This CDR3 is CASSVLAGGADTQYF. The CDR3, as DNA: TGTGCCAGCAGTGTACTGGCGGGAGGGGCAGATACGCAGTATTTT.

This rearrangement joins TRBV7-3 to TRBJ1-2; D is perhaps TRBD1 (5 bases). In germline, CDR1 is SGHTA, CDR2 FQGTGA. V dropped 1 base and J dropped 7 bases, with 10 bases sitting between them. This CDR3 comprises 13 residues. The chain's CDR3 is CASSLIVGGGYTF. CDR3 nucleotide sequence: TGTGCCAGCAGCTTAATCGTGGGGGGTGGCTACACCTTC.

V and J are TRBV29-1 and TRBJ2-7, with 7 bases aligning to TRBD1. CDR1 is SQVTM, CDR2 ANQGSEA, per germline. V lost 4 bases and J lost 6; bases outside the gene matches: 15. The CDR3 has 15 residues. The CDR3 sequence is CSVGRQGALVGEQYF. The CDR3 DNA is TGCAGCGTTGGAAGACAGGGCGCTCTAGTGGGCGAGCAGTACTTC.